The rows below give T cell receptor beta chains drawn from one sample of a study of blood T cell repertoires in COVID-19. Generated by immunoSEQ multiplex PCR, the TCRdb table keeps only in-frame clones and is missing some. The data show tens of thousands of clones, just over 85% seen once. Specimen: peripheral blood. The receptors stem from a man aged 45-65 years with active COVID-19. Each CDR3 is given with its conserved first and last residue. Fields, in order: V gene, J gene, D gene, clone size, CDR3 DNA, CDR3 protein. The D gene is left open where the match is weak. Size is stated for part of the rows, as once, few or many counts, or as a class when the clone is expanded.

v_gene: TRBV11-2
j_gene: TRBJ2-3
d_gene: TRBD2
abundance: -
CDR3nt: TGTGCCAGCAGCTCGGCCGGGACTAGCGGGCTGCCGCAGTATTTT
CDR3aa: CASSSAGTSGLPQYF

v_gene: TRBV7-3
j_gene: TRBJ2-1
d_gene: TRBD2
abundance: once
CDR3nt: TGTGCCAGCAGCCTCACAGCGGGGGGGCAATACAATGAGCAGTTCTTC
CDR3aa: CASSLTAGGQYNEQFF

v_gene: TRBV24-1
j_gene: TRBJ1-2
d_gene: -
abundance: once
CDR3nt: TGTGCCACCAGTGATACCGGGATCAACTATGGCTACACCTTC
CDR3aa: CATSDTGINYGYTF

v_gene: TRBV6-5
j_gene: TRBJ1-6
d_gene: -
abundance: -
CDR3nt: TGTGCCAGCAGTCAGGACAGATTAGGCAATTCACCCCTCCACTTT
CDR3aa: CASSQDRLGNSPLHF

v_gene: TRBV6-5
j_gene: TRBJ1-1
d_gene: -
abundance: -
CDR3nt: TGTGCCAGCAGTCCACGAGAAGTGAACACTGAAGCTTTCTTT
CDR3aa: CASSPREVNTEAFF

v_gene: TRBV9
j_gene: TRBJ2-2
d_gene: -
abundance: -
CDR3nt: TGTGCCAGCAGCGTAGAGGGGTCCCAGGGCACCGGGGAGCTGTTTTTT
CDR3aa: CASSVEGSQGTGELFF

v_gene: TRBV13
j_gene: TRBJ2-1
d_gene: TRBD2
abundance: -
CDR3nt: TGTGCCAGCAGCTTAGAGGGTCTAGCGGGGGGACCAAATGAGCAGTTCTTC
CDR3aa: CASSLEGLAGGPNEQFF

v_gene: TRBV3-1/TRBV3-2
j_gene: TRBJ1-2
d_gene: TRBD1
abundance: -
CDR3nt: TGTGCCAGCAGCCCGCGACAGGGATTGGATGGCTACACCTTC
CDR3aa: CASSPRQGLDGYTF

v_gene: TRBV5-1
j_gene: TRBJ2-1
d_gene: TRBD2
abundance: -
CDR3nt: TGCGCCAGCAGCTCCCGGACTAGCGGGCCATACAATGAGCAGTTCTTC
CDR3aa: CASSSRTSGPYNEQFF

v_gene: TRBV6-5
j_gene: TRBJ1-5
d_gene: -
abundance: -
CDR3nt: TGTGCCAGTGCCCCACCCGGTGGCAATCAGCCCCAGCATTTT
CDR3aa: CASAPPGGNQPQHF

v_gene: TRBV19
j_gene: TRBJ2-3
d_gene: TRBD2
abundance: -
CDR3nt: TGTGCCAGTAGTATAGATCTCCGGGGAGGGGTTGATACGCAGTATTTT
CDR3aa: CASSIDLRGGVDTQYF

v_gene: TRBV5-5
j_gene: TRBJ2-5
d_gene: TRBD1
abundance: -
CDR3nt: TGTGCCAGCATCAAGACAGGGGGCTTGGAGACCCAGTACTTC
CDR3aa: CASIKTGGLETQYF

v_gene: TRBV5-4
j_gene: TRBJ2-3
d_gene: -
abundance: -
CDR3nt: TGTGCCAGCAGCTCCCCGCCGACAGGCCTCACAGATACGCAGTATTTT
CDR3aa: CASSSPPTGLTDTQYF

v_gene: TRBV29-1
j_gene: TRBJ2-4
d_gene: TRBD2
abundance: -
CDR3nt: TGCAGCGTTGGGGCTAGCGGGGCCAAAAACATTCAGTACTTC
CDR3aa: CSVGASGAKNIQYF

v_gene: TRBV6-5
j_gene: TRBJ2-7
d_gene: -
abundance: -
CDR3nt: TGTGCCAGCAGTTACATGTCGGGCTCCTACGAGCAGTACTTC
CDR3aa: CASSYMSGSYEQYF

v_gene: TRBV10-2
j_gene: TRBJ2-3
d_gene: TRBD1
abundance: -
CDR3nt: TGCGCCAGCAGTGATAGGGGGCTGGGGAAGGTAGATACGCAGTATTTT
CDR3aa: CASSDRGLGKVDTQYF

v_gene: TRBV11-2
j_gene: TRBJ2-1
d_gene: -
abundance: -
CDR3nt: TGTGCCAGCAGCTTAGGTACTAGTCCAACCTACAATGAGCAGTTCTTC
CDR3aa: CASSLGTSPTYNEQFF

v_gene: TRBV5-6
j_gene: TRBJ1-2
d_gene: -
abundance: -
CDR3nt: TGTGCCAGCTTCTCCAGGCCGGCAATCTATGGCTACACCTTC
CDR3aa: CASFSRPAIYGYTF

v_gene: TRBV7-2
j_gene: TRBJ2-2
d_gene: TRBD2
abundance: -
CDR3nt: TGTGCCAGCAGCTTCACTAGCGGGAGTACCGGGGAGCTGTTTTTT
CDR3aa: CASSFTSGSTGELFF

v_gene: TRBV6-4
j_gene: TRBJ2-3
d_gene: -
abundance: few
CDR3nt: TGTGCCAGCAGAAACGGGAATATAGCGGGCACAGATACGCAGTATTTT
CDR3aa: CASRNGNIAGTDTQYF

v_gene: TRBV27
j_gene: TRBJ2-7
d_gene: TRBD2
abundance: -
CDR3nt: TGTGCCAGCAGGTATAGCGGGGAAAGCTCCTACGAGCAGTACTTC
CDR3aa: CASRYSGESSYEQYF

v_gene: TRBV12-3/TRBV12-4
j_gene: TRBJ2-6
d_gene: -
abundance: once
CDR3nt: TGTGCCAGCAGTTTCGGTGGGGCCAACGTCCTGACTTTC
CDR3aa: CASSFGGANVLTF

v_gene: TRBV9
j_gene: TRBJ2-5
d_gene: TRBD1
abundance: -
CDR3nt: TGTGCCAGCAGCGTAGCTAGGGACAGGGGGGAGACCCAGTACTTC
CDR3aa: CASSVARDRGETQYF

v_gene: TRBV5-1
j_gene: TRBJ2-1
d_gene: TRBD1
abundance: -
CDR3nt: TGCGCCAGCAGCATCACAGGGGGCCGGAACAATGAGCAGTTCTTC
CDR3aa: CASSITGGRNNEQFF

v_gene: TRBV5-1
j_gene: TRBJ1-1
d_gene: -
abundance: few
CDR3nt: TGCGCCAGCAGAAGAGACCAGTCAGGAGCTTTCTTT
CDR3aa: CASRRDQSGAFF

v_gene: TRBV3-1/TRBV3-2
j_gene: TRBJ2-1
d_gene: -
abundance: once
CDR3nt: TGTGCCAGCAGCCAAGATGGGAGCGTAAGGGAGCAGTTCTTC
CDR3aa: CASSQDGSVREQFF

v_gene: TRBV7-8
j_gene: TRBJ2-1
d_gene: -
abundance: -
CDR3nt: TGTGCCAGCAGCTTTGGAGGGCTTTCCTACAATGAGCAGTTCTTC
CDR3aa: CASSFGGLSYNEQFF

v_gene: TRBV4-2
j_gene: TRBJ1-1
d_gene: -
abundance: -
CDR3nt: TGTGCCAGCAGCCAGGACAGCTACACTGAAGCTTTCTTT
CDR3aa: CASSQDSYTEAFF

v_gene: TRBV15
j_gene: TRBJ1-1
d_gene: -
abundance: -
CDR3nt: TGTGCCACCAGCAGGGACAGATTGAACACTGAAGCTTTCTTT
CDR3aa: CATSRDRLNTEAFF

v_gene: TRBV13
j_gene: TRBJ1-2
d_gene: TRBD1
abundance: -
CDR3nt: TGTGCCAGCAGATCCACAGGGGGCGACCTTTATGGCTACACCTTC
CDR3aa: CASRSTGGDLYGYTF

v_gene: TRBV4-1
j_gene: TRBJ1-2
d_gene: -
abundance: -
CDR3nt: TGCGCCAGCAGCCAAGCAGGGTCGATAGGCTATGGCTACACCTTC
CDR3aa: CASSQAGSIGYGYTF

v_gene: TRBV11-2
j_gene: TRBJ1-6
d_gene: -
abundance: -
CDR3nt: TGTGCCAGCAGCTTAAGCCACACGAGCGGTTCACCCCTCCACTTT
CDR3aa: CASSLSHTSGSPLHF

v_gene: TRBV7-8
j_gene: TRBJ1-5
d_gene: -
abundance: -
CDR3nt: TGTGCCAGCAGCCCGCAGATCTCGGGGAATCAGCCCCAGCATTTT
CDR3aa: CASSPQISGNQPQHF

v_gene: TRBV9
j_gene: TRBJ1-3
d_gene: -
abundance: -
CDR3nt: TGTGCCAGCAGCGTAGCGGGGATCTCTGGAAACACCATATATTTT
CDR3aa: CASSVAGISGNTIYF

v_gene: TRBV6-5
j_gene: TRBJ1-1
d_gene: -
abundance: -
CDR3nt: TGTGCCATCTCCCAAGGGGGGGACGGCACTGAAGCTTTCTTT
CDR3aa: CAISQGGDGTEAFF

v_gene: TRBV7-2
j_gene: TRBJ2-1
d_gene: TRBD2
abundance: -
CDR3nt: TGTGCCAGCAGCCCAAACCCCACTAGCGGGAAATACAATGAGCAGTTCTTC
CDR3aa: CASSPNPTSGKYNEQFF

v_gene: TRBV7-9
j_gene: TRBJ2-3
d_gene: TRBD1
abundance: -
CDR3nt: TGTGCCAGTATACAGGGGGTTACCTCGGGCACAGATACGCAGTATTTT
CDR3aa: CASIQGVTSGTDTQYF

v_gene: TRBV5-1
j_gene: TRBJ2-1
d_gene: TRBD1
abundance: -
CDR3nt: TGCGCCAGCAGCTTGGAGAGACAGGGACGGTCTGAGCAGTTCTTC
CDR3aa: CASSLERQGRSEQFF

v_gene: TRBV2
j_gene: TRBJ1-5
d_gene: TRBD1
abundance: -
CDR3nt: TGTGCCAGCAGTCGACAGGGGAGCAATCAGCCCCAGCATTTT
CDR3aa: CASSRQGSNQPQHF

v_gene: TRBV9
j_gene: TRBJ2-2
d_gene: -
abundance: -
CDR3nt: TGTGCCAGCAGGTCGAGGGATCGCACCGGGGAGCTGTTTTTT
CDR3aa: CASRSRDRTGELFF

v_gene: TRBV12-3/TRBV12-4
j_gene: TRBJ1-6
d_gene: -
abundance: -
CDR3nt: TGTGCCAGCAGCCTAGCGGGGGGGCCTCCCCTCCACTTT
CDR3aa: CASSLAGGPPLHF

v_gene: TRBV11-2
j_gene: TRBJ2-1
d_gene: -
abundance: -
CDR3nt: TGTGCCAGCAGTACAGGTAGTATCAATCGAACTAAGTTCTTC
CDR3aa: CASSTGSINRTKFF

v_gene: TRBV4-1
j_gene: TRBJ2-1
d_gene: -
abundance: -
CDR3nt: TGCGCCAGCAGCCAAACGGGACTCTCCTACAATGAGCAGTTCTTC
CDR3aa: CASSQTGLSYNEQFF

v_gene: TRBV1
j_gene: TRBJ1-4
d_gene: -
abundance: -
CDR3nt: TGCACCAGCACCTACAGGGGCCGAAAACAACTGTTTTTT
CDR3aa: CTSTYRGRKQLFF

v_gene: TRBV18
j_gene: TRBJ2-5
d_gene: -
abundance: once
CDR3nt: TGTGCCAGCTCAGATCAGGAGACCCAGTACTTC
CDR3aa: CASSDQETQYF

v_gene: TRBV5-1
j_gene: TRBJ1-2
d_gene: TRBD1
abundance: few
CDR3nt: TGCGCCAGCAGCTCCGCAGGGGGGACCTATGGCTACACCTTC
CDR3aa: CASSSAGGTYGYTF